The 20 T cell receptor beta chains in this list originate from one sample, sequenced in a study of CXCR3-negative and CXCR3-positive naive CD8 T cells. Study-wide results and limits: Against CXCR3-negative naive cells, CXCR3-positive naive cells showed more hydrophobic TRB CDR3s.

These TCRs are of unknown antigen specificity. The study made its TRB cDNA libraries by 5' RACE, adding UMI labels. Reanalyzing the 5' RACE reads, TCRdb keeps one entry per CDR3 protein, without DNA. The sample table includes 75,000 to 90,000 distinct CDR3 sequences. Sample: naive CXCR3+ CD8+ T cells from blood. Subset denoted: CD45RO-CCR7+CD27+CD95- naive CD8+ T cells expressing CXCR3 (TNR3+). These receptors originate from a human donor in good health. Some clones in this sample may be carry-over from other donors' samples.

The chain has TRBV6-2 or TRBV6-3 and TRBJ2-1; TCRdb calls TRBD1, which cannot be checked without DNA. This CDR3 has 12 amino acids. Germline CDR1 reads MNHEY; CDR2 reads SVGEGT. CDR3 sequence: CASIQPGNEQFF.

The V call is TRBV28, the J call TRBJ2-1; TCRdb gives TRBD2 as the D gene, but with no DNA this cannot be confirmed. The CDR3 covers 15 residues. Germline V gene data show CDR1 as MDHEN and CDR2 as SYDVKM. The CDR3 loop reads CASSPPGLAEDEQFF.

The V call is TRBV6-5, the J call TRBJ1-5; TCRdb indicates TRBD1, and absent DNA this call remains unverified. In germline, CDR1 is MNHEY, CDR2 SVGAGI. The CDR3 has 16 amino acids. This CDR3 reads CASSYRGTDSNQPQHF.

The chain employs TRBV5-6 and TRBJ2-3. The length of the CDR3 is 17 residues. CDR1 and CDR2 (germline): SGHDT, YYEEEE. CDR3 in amino acids: CASSYEPERRHRYTQYF.

The J gene is TRBJ2-1, the V gene TRBV29-1; TCRdb proposes TRBD2, but this gene call is untestable without DNA. Germline V gene lookup returns CDR1 SQVTM and CDR2 ANQGSEA. The CDR3 has 12 residues. CDR3 region: CSVPSGNGEQFF.

CDR3 protein: CASSLGWRGKYNEQFF. The rearrangement joins TRBV11-2 to TRBJ2-1; TCRdb outputs TRBD1, but without DNA this stays unchecked. The CDR3 has 16 residues. CDR1 is SGHAT, CDR2 FQNNGV, per germline.

The CDR3 reads CASSRGDTGELFF. The J gene is TRBJ2-2, the V gene TRBV6-2 or TRBV6-3; TCRdb's D call of TRBD1 is untestable without DNA. The V gene's germline CDR1 is MNHEY and CDR2 SVGEGT. The CDR3 loop spans 13 amino acids.

The CDR3 protein is CASSELVWEGQPQHF. The chain links TRBV6-1 to TRBJ1-5. The CDR3 extends over 15 amino acids. Germline CDR1 is MNHNS and CDR2 is SASEGT.

The V and J genes are TRBV19 and TRBJ2-3; TCRdb's D gene call, TRBD1, goes unchecked for lack of DNA. CDR1 LNHDA and CDR2 SQIVND come from the germline V gene (reference sequence). The CDR3 has 15 residues. CDR3 loop: CASSITPSSTDTQYF.

The chain employs TRBV5-1 and TRBJ2-1. CDR1 and CDR2 from the germline V gene are SGHRS and YFSETQ. The CDR3 runs 15 residues. CDR3 residues: CASSLATAAYNEQFF.

The genes are TRBV6-2 or TRBV6-3 and TRBJ2-7; the D call of TRBD1 rests on TCRdb alone, since no DNA is present to check it. Germline values: CDR1 MNHEY, CDR2 SVGEGT. CDR3 length equals 17 residues. The CDR3 is CASSYSGIGTENYEQYF.

The chain couples TRBV2 to TRBJ2-1; absent DNA, TCRdb's TRBD2 call cannot be checked. The CDR3 contains 16 residues. Germline values: CDR1 SNHLY, CDR2 FYNNEI. CDR3 region: CASSEEGPGPYNEQFF.

The V and J genes are TRBV29-1 and TRBJ2-5; TCRdb's D gene call, TRBD2, goes unchecked for lack of DNA. Germline CDR1 is SQVTM and CDR2 is ANQGSEA. CDR3 length: 13 residues. The CDR3 protein is CSVVGLLQETQYF.

The chain combines TRBV5-1 with TRBJ2-3; the D call of TRBD1 rests on TCRdb alone, since no DNA is present to check it. The CDR3 is 15 amino acids. Germline V CDR1 and CDR2: SGHRS, YFSETQ. CDR3: CASSTRWGAKDTQYF.

The chain recombines TRBV6-5 with TRBJ1-1; TCRdb outputs TRBD1, but without DNA this stays unchecked. Germline V gives CDR1 MNHEY, CDR2 SVGAGI. The CDR3 totals 15 residues. The CDR3 here is CASSYSGTGFTEAFF.

The chain combines TRBV27 with TRBJ2-7; TCRdb calls TRBD2, which cannot be checked without DNA. Germline V lookup: CDR1 MNHEY, CDR2 SMNVEV (reference sequence). CDR3 size: 14 residues. The CDR3 is CASSWTSGSYEQYF.

The chain couples TRBV5-1 to TRBJ2-5. The CDR3 covers 15 residues. The V gene's germline CDR1 is SGHRS and CDR2 YFSETQ. CDR3 in amino acids: CASSWEGNNGETQYF.

The chain has TRBV3-1 and TRBJ2-3; lacking DNA, the TRBD2 call made by TCRdb goes unchecked. Germline values: CDR1 LGHDT, CDR2 YNNKEL (reference sequence). The CDR3 consists of 14 residues. The chain's CDR3 is CASSPSGGAYTQYF.

This chain links TRBV12-3 or TRBV12-4 with TRBJ1-2; TCRdb's D call of TRBD1 is untestable without DNA. There are 13 residues in the CDR3. The CDR3 region is CASTKTETNGYTF.

V usage is TRBV28 and J usage is TRBJ2-7; TCRdb names TRBD1, which stays unverified in the absence of DNA. This CDR3 region has 12 residues. Germline CDR1 and CDR2: MDHEN and SYDVKM. The chain's CDR3 is CASRPGPSEQYF.